This record concerns one T cell receptor beta chain sequence. The data originate from a study of cytomegalovirus exposure and HLA in healthy donors. Germline V gives CDR1 LNHDA, CDR2 SQIVND (reference sequence). Deletions cut 4 bases from V and 4 bases from J, with 8 bases between. The CDR3 totals 12 residues. The study ran its PCR with 60 Vbeta and 13 Jbeta primers. Method: immunoSEQ multiplex PCR; TCRdb's copy keeps in-frame clones and lacks some. Among about 50,000 clones, 55% to 85% were seen once, and the ten largest hold less than 9.5%. The chain employs TRBV19 and TRBJ2-7; a weak D match, TRBD2 (6 bases). Sequencing was performed on PBMCs. The sequence was obtained from a woman in her forties or fifties in good health and CMV-seronegative. The CDR3: CASSTGTYEQYF. In DNA, the CDR3 is TGTGCCAGTAGTACCGGGACTTACGAGCAGTACTTC. The full variable domain, rest sourced from reference TRBV19 and TRBJ2-7, is DGGITQSPKYLFRKEGQNVTLSCEQNLNHDAMYWYRQDPGQGLRLIYYSQIVNDFQKGDIAEGYSVSREKKESFPLTVTSAQKNPTAFYLCASSTGTYEQYFGPGTRLTVT.